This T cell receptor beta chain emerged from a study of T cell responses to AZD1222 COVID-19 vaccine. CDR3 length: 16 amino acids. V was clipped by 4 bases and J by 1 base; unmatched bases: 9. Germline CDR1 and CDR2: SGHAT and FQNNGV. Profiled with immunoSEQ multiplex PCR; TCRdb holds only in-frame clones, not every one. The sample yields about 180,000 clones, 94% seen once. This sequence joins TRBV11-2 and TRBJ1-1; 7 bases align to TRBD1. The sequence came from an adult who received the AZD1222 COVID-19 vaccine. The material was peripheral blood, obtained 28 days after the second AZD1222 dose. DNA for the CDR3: TGTGCCAGCAGCTCCCCGACAGGGCTGGCGAACACTGAAGCTTTCTTT. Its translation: CASSSPTGLANTEAFF.